The TCR beta chain under discussion was sequenced for a study of blood T cell repertoires in COVID-19. Study overall: Spain, Italy and the United States supplied samples that represented acute and convalescent COVID-19.

Those enrolled, adults aged about 18 to 95 years, came from about two dozen US areas. Cohorts were based on clinical histories the participants reported. Per the original methods: Reference gene primer amplification gave estimated nucleated cell counts. Assay used: immunoSEQ multiplex PCR; TCRdb lists only in-frame clones, some missing. V and J calls and clone size are as listed in that table; D and trimming were resolved from the DNA. Of roughly 250,000 clones listed, approximately 90% are singletons. The CDR3 loop spans 14 amino acids. Trimming took off 4 bases at V and 7 bases at J, with 12 bases between the two ends. Per the germline V gene, CDR1 is SGHRS and CDR2 is YFSETQ.

Sequencing used PBMCs or T cells enriched from blood (not recorded which). The chain employs TRBV5-1 and TRBJ1-6, with D unclear. The TCR comes from a man aged 50-59 years who had been exposed to COVID-19. CDR3 in DNA: TGCGCCAGCAGCCGCGGGTCAATCAATTCACCCCTCCACTTT. This gives the protein CASSRGSINSPLHF.